A single sample gave rise to the 8 T cell receptor beta chains below, sequenced in a study of blood T cell repertoires in COVID-19. Method: immunoSEQ multiplex PCR; TCRdb's copy keeps in-frame clones and lacks some. The sample includes 150,000 to 190,000 clones, over 70% of them seen just once. Sequencing was carried out using peripheral blood. The source of these receptors is a man between 60 and 75 years old with acute or convalescent COVID-19.

On this clone itself: The sample holds other DNA sequences that translate to the same CDR3. CDR3 loop: CASSLQGARGNTIYF. The CDR3, as DNA: TGTGCCAGCAGCTTACAGGGGGCGAGAGGAAACACCATATATTTT. The V and J genes are TRBV5-4 and TRBJ1-3, with 9 bases that match TRBD1. The CDR3 spans 15 residues. Germline lookup yields CDR1 SGHNT and CDR2 YYREEE (reference sequence). V shed 2 bases and J 4 bases; nucleotides not matched to a gene: 4. Full variable domain (outside the CDR3, taken from reference TRBV5-4 and TRBJ1-3): ETGVTQSPTHLIKTRGQQVTLRCSSQSGHNTVSWYQQALGQGPQFIFQYYREEENGRGNFPPRFSGLQFPNYSSELNVNALELDDSALYLCASSLQGARGNTIYFGEGSWLTVV.

The chain joins TRBV5-4 to TRBJ2-7; no reliable D call. This CDR3 is 14 amino acids long. V gave up 4 bases and J gave up 0 bases, with 11 bases separating them. Germline loops: CDR1 SGHNT, CDR2 YYREEE (reference sequence). The CDR3 coding sequence is TGTGCCAGCAGCCAATCGCTAGGCTCCTACGAGCAGTACTTC. This translates into CASSQSLGSYEQYF.

The chain joins TRBV6-5 to TRBJ2-3, with 7 bases lining up with TRBD2. The germline V gene has CDR1 MNHEY and CDR2 SVGAGI. With 5 bases clipped from V and 7 bases from J, the junction kept 9 bases outside the gene matches. The CDR3 is made up of 14 amino acids. CDR3 sequence: CASSPSQGGNTQYF. CDR3 nucleotides: TGTGCCAGCAGTCCCAGCCAGGGAGGGAATACGCAGTATTTT.

With regard to this clone: At the DNA level, this CDR3 is encoded by other sequences in the same sample as well. The chain has TRBV25-1 and TRBJ1-2, with a tentative D call TRBD1 (6 bases). Germline V CDR1 and CDR2: MGHDK, SYGVNS. Trimming pared 3 bases from V and 5 bases from J, leaving 13 bases between. The CDR3 loop spans 14 amino acids. The CDR3 region has the DNA TGTGCCAGCAGTGATGGGAGGGGGAGGTATGGCTACACCTTC. Its translation: CASSDGRGRYGYTF.

This rearrangement joins TRBV19 to TRBJ1-1, with a tentative D call TRBD1 (6 bases). Per germline, CDR1 LNHDA and CDR2 SQIVND (reference sequence). CDR3 length equals 14 residues. The V and J ends lost 0 bases and 4 bases respectively, with 9 bases between them. The CDR3 loop reads CASSIEKQGTEAFF. CDR3 DNA sequence: TGTGCCAGTAGTATAGAGAAACAGGGCACTGAAGCTTTCTTT.

This chain connects TRBV7-2 to TRBJ2-4; 11 positions match TRBD2. This CDR3 is 15 amino acids long. Germline V gene sequence: CDR1 SGHTA, CDR2 FQGNSA. The V gene end was trimmed by 5 bases and the J gene end by 7 bases; junction bases not matched to a gene: 7. DNA for the CDR3: TGTGCCAGCAGCGCAAGAACTAGCGGGGGTAACATTCAGTACTTC. It translates to CASSARTSGGNIQYF.

This chain uses TRBV6-5 with TRBJ1-1; D gene uncertain. With 8 bases removed from V and 2 bases from J, the gap between germline ends came to 15 bases. CDR3 size: 14 residues. The germline CDR1 and CDR2 sequences are MNHEY and SVGAGI. In DNA form, the CDR3 reads TGTGCCAGCTTAGGTGGGAGCGGCAACACTGAAGCTTTCTTT. As protein: CASLGGSGNTEAFF.

This clone was recorded a few times. The same CDR3 arises from other DNA sequences in this sample as well. CDR3 sequence reads: CAISDRVNYGYTF. Here the CDR3 DNA reads TGTGCCATCAGCGACAGGGTAAACTATGGCTACACCTTC. The V gene is TRBV10-3, the J gene TRBJ1-2; 7 nucleotides align to TRBD1. The CDR3 has 13 residues. V shed 6 bases and J 2 bases; nucleotides not matched to a gene: 3. In germline, CDR1 is ENHRY, CDR2 SYGVKD.